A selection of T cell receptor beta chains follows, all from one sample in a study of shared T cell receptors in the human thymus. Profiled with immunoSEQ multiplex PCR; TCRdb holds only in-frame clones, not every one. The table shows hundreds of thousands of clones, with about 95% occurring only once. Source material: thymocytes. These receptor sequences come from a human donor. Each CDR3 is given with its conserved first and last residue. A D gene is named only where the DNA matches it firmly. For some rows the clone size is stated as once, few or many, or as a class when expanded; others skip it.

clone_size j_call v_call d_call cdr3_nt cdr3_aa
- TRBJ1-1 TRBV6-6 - TGTGCCAGCAGTTACGTTCTTCCAGGGTCTTTCGCTGAAGCTTTCTTT CASSYVLPGSFAEAFF
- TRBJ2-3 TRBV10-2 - TGCGCCAGCACCCTGAGGGATACGCAGTATTTT CASTLRDTQYF
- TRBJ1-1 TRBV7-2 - TGTGCCAGCAGACCCACACAGAACACTGAAGCTTTCTTT CASRPTQNTEAFF
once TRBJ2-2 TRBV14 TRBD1 TGTGCCAGCAGCCAAGATCTCACCTCCGACAGGGGACCTCCCGGGGAGCTGTTTTTT CASSQDLTSDRGPPGELFF
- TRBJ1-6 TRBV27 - TGTGCCAGCAGTTTACAGGGACTCTCCTATAATTCACCCCTCCACTTT CASSLQGLSYNSPLHF
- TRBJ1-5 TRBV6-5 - TGTGCCAGCAGCCCCGAACAGATGAGGCAGCCCCAGCATTTT CASSPEQMRQPQHF
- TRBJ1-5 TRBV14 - TGTGCCAGCAGCCAAGAGGGGACAAAAGATCAGCCCCAGCATTTT CASSQEGTKDQPQHF
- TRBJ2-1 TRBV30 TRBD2 TGTGCCTGGACCCGACTAGCGAATGAGCAGTTCTTC CAWTRLANEQFF
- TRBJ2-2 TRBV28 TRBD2 TGTGCCAGCAGTCCAGGCCCAGCGGGAGGCCCTACCGGGGAGCTGTTTTTT CASSPGPAGGPTGELFF
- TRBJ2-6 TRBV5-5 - TGCGCCAGCAGCCAAGATTACGCAGGGGATGGGGCCAACGTCCTGACTTTC CASSQDYAGDGANVLTF
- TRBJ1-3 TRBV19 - TGTGCCAGCACCGGGGCAGGAGGTGCCCGTGGAAACACCATATATTTT CASTGAGGARGNTIYF
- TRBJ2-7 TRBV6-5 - TGTGCCAGCCAAAGGGGGGACAACTCCTACGAGCAGTACTTC CASQRGDNSYEQYF
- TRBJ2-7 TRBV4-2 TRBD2 TGTGCCAGCAGCCAAGATCGTGGACTAGCCACCTACGAGCAGTACTTC CASSQDRGLATYEQYF
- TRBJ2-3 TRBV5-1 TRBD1 TGCGCCAGCAGCTCGTCGGACAGGGGAATAACAGATACGCAGTATTTT CASSSSDRGITDTQYF
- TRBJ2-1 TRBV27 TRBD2 TGTGCCAGCAGGCCTGGGACTAGCGGTCCCTACAATGAGCAGTTCTTC CASRPGTSGPYNEQFF
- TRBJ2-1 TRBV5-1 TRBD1 TGCGCCAGCAGCTCCCCGGGACAGGGGGCACCGGATGAGCAGTTCTTC CASSSPGQGAPDEQFF
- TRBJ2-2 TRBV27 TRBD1 TGTGCCAGCAGTTTGCGAGGGGGCGAAACCGGGGAGCTGTTTTTT CASSLRGGETGELFF
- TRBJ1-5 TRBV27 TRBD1 TGTGCCAGCAGTCCGCGGACAGGCGGGGGTCAGCCCCAGCATTTT CASSPRTGGGQPQHF
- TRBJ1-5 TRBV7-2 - TGTGCCAGCAGCTCCCCTCAGGGCCCTCCTAGTCAGCCCCAGCATTTT CASSSPQGPPSQPQHF
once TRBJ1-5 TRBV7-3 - TGTGCCAGCAGCCGTTGGGCAGCTAATCAGCCCCAGCATTTT CASSRWAANQPQHF
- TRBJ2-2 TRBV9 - TGTGCCAGCAGCGTAGCTGAAGAAACGAACACCGGGGAGCTGTTTTTT CASSVAEETNTGELFF
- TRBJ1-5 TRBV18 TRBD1 TGTGCCAGCTCGGGACAGTCCGACCAGCCCCAGCATTTT CASSGQSDQPQHF
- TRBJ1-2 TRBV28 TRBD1 TGTGCCAGCAGCTCCCCCTTTTTGGGGGGACAGGGAAGCCTCTATGGCTACACCTTC CASSSPFLGGQGSLYGYTF
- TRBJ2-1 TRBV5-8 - TGTGCCAGTACACTGCCTCCGTTGGGAGTATTATACAATGAGCAGTTCTTC CASTLPPLGVLYNEQFF
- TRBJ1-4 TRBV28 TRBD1 TGTGCCAGCAGTTTGGGACAGGGCCCAGCAACTAATGAAAAACTGTTTTTT CASSLGQGPATNEKLFF
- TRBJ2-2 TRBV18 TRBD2 TGTGCCAGCTCACCACCTCCGGGAGGGCCGGGCACCGGGGAGCTGTTTTTT CASSPPPGGPGTGELFF
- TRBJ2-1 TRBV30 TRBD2 TGTGCCTGGAGTCCTAAACCGGGACTAGCGGGAGTATCGGACGGTCACAATGAGCAGTTCTTC CAWSPKPGLAGVSDGHNEQFF
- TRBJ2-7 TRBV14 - TGTGCCAGCAGCCAAGAGGGGACCCCTACCTACGAGCAGTACTTC CASSQEGTPTYEQYF
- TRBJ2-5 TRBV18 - TGTGCCAGCTCACCCCGAGGGGAGACCCAGTACTTC CASSPRGETQYF
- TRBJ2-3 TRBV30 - TGTGCCTGGAGCCCCAAAGATACGCAGTATTTT CAWSPKDTQYF
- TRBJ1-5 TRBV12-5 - TGTGCTAGTGCTCAAAATCAGCCCCAGCATTTT CASAQNQPQHF
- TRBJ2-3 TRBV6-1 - TGTGCCAGCAGCCGGACAGACACAGATACGCAGTATTTT CASSRTDTDTQYF
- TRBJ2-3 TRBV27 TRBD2 TGTGCCAGCAGTTCCATGCGGGAGGGCCAGGAAGATACGCAGTATTTT CASSSMREGQEDTQYF
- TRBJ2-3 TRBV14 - TGTGCCAGCAGCCGTCTTAGGGTGATCGATGGAGATACGCAGTATTTT CASSRLRVIDGDTQYF
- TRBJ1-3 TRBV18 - TGTGCCAGCTCACCACCGATTCAGGGAGGTGGAAACACCATATATTTT CASSPPIQGGGNTIYF